This record concerns one T cell receptor beta chain sequence. Its antigen is unknown. This entry belongs to a study of CD8+CD57+ T cells in acquired aplastic anemia. Study-wide points: Patients showed no significant difference from controls in CD8+ Simpson's diversity.

TCR beta VDJ and CDR3 were profiled, and genomic DNA was the template. Via MiXCR, TCRdb re-called the reads, giving one row per CDR3 protein. The data contain 95,000 to 150,000 distinct CDR3 sequences, 55% to 60% of them singletons. CD8+CD57+ cell expansion had been shown by flow cytometry in patients chosen for sequencing. V lost 3 bases and J 5 bases, leaving 22 bases between the germline ends. Germline CDR1 and CDR2: WSHSY and SAAADI. The CDR3 has 18 amino acids. The chain couples TRBV10-2 to TRBJ1-4; the D gene is possibly TRBD1 (5 bases). This receptor was obtained from a human donor with aplastic anemia. The sample was sorted CD4+, CD8+, or CD8+CD57+ T cells (not recorded which) from PBMCs. The CDR3 DNA is TGCGCCAGCAGTGAAAGAAGGCTAGCGGGGGGGGAGAATGAAAAACTGTTTTTT. Amino acid sequence: CASSERRLAGGENEKLFF.